This T cell receptor (beta chain) was captured by sequencing in a study of T cell responses to AZD1222 COVID-19 vaccine. Measured with immunoSEQ multiplex PCR; TCRdb has only the in-frame clones, and not every one. The data show some 120,000 clones, about 87% seen once. The CDR3 extends over 15 amino acids. Germline CDR1 SGHRS, CDR2 YFSETQ. V was clipped by 0 bases and J by 0 bases, with 7 bases between them. The chain employs TRBV5-1 and TRBJ1-3, with unresolved D. This receptor was obtained from an adult in good health. Material: peripheral blood, obtained on day 0 of AZD1222 vaccination. Written as DNA, the CDR3 is TGCGCCAGCAGCTTGGGACGGTTCTCTGGAAACACCATATATTTT. Residues: CASSLGRFSGNTIYF. The full variable domain, with the rest looked up from reference TRBV5-1 and TRBJ1-3, is KAGVTQTPRYLIKTRGQQVTLSCSPISGHRSVSWYQQTPGQGLQFLFEYFSETQRNKGNFPGRFSGRQFSNSRSEMNVSTLELGDSALYLCASSLGRFSGNTIYFGEGSWLTVV.